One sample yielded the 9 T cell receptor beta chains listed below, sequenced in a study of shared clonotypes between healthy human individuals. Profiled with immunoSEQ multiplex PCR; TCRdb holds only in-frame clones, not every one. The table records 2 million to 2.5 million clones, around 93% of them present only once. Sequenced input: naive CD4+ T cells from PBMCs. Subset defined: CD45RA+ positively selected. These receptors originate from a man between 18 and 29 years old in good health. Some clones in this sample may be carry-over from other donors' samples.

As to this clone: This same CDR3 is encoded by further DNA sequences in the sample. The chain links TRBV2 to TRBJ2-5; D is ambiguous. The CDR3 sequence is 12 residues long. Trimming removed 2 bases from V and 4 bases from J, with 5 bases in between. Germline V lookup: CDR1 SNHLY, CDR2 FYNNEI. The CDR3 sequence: CASSESRETQYF. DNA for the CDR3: TGTGCCAGCAGTGAATCGCGAGAGACCCAGTACTTC.

Here the CDR3 reads CASSWAGGPRETQYF. CDR3 DNA sequence: TGTGCCAGCAGTTGGGCGGGAGGGCCTCGGGAGACCCAGTACTTC. The V call is TRBV28, the J call TRBJ2-5, with 9 bases aligning to TRBD2. Germline CDR1 MDHEN, CDR2 SYDVKM. This CDR3 is built from 15 residues. V lost 4 bases to trimming and J lost 5 bases; unmatched junction nucleotides: 8.

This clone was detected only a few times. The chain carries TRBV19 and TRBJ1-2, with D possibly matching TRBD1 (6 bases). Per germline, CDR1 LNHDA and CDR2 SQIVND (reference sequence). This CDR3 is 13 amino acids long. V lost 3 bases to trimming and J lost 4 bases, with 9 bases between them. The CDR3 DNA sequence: TGTGCCAGTAGTATTCTCAGGGGCTATGGCTACACCTTC. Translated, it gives CASSILRGYGYTF.

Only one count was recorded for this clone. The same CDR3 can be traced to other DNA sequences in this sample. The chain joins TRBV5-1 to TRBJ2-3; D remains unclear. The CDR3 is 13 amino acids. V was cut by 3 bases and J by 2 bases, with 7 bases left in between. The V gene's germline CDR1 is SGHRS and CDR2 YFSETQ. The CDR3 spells CASSSSYTDTQYF. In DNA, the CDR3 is TGCGCCAGCAGCTCTAGTTACACAGATACGCAGTATTTT.

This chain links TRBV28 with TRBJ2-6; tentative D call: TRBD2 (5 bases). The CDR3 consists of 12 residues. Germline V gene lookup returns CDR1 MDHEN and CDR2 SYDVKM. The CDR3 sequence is CSAGSGANVLTF. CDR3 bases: TGTAGTGCGGGCTCTGGGGCCAACGTCCTGACTTTC.

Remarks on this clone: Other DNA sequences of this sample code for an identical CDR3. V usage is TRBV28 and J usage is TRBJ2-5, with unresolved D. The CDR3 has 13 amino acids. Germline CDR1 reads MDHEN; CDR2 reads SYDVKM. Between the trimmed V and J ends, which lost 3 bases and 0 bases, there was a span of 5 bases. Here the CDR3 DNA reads TGTGCCAGCAGTTTGGCGTACCAAGAGACCCAGTACTTC. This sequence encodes CASSLAYQETQYF.

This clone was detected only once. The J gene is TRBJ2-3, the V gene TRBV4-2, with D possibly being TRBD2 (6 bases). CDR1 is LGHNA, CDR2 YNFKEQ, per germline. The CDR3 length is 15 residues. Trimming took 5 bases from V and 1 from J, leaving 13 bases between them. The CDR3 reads CASSARGGRTDTQYF. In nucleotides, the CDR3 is TGTGCCAGCAGCGCAAGGGGAGGCCGCACAGATACGCAGTATTTT.

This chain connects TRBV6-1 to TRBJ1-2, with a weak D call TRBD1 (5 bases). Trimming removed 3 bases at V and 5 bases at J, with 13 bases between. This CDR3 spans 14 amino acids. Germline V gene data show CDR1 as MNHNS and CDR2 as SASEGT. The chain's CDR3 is CASSDGGGTYGYTF. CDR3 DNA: TGTGCCAGCAGTGACGGGGGGGGAACTTATGGCTACACCTTC.

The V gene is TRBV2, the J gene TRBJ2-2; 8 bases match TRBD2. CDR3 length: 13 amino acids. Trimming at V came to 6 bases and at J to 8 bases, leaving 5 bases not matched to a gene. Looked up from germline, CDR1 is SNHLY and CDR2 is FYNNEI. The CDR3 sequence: CASRVSGMGELFF. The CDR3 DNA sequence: TGTGCCAGCAGGGTTAGCGGGATGGGGGAGCTGTTTTTT.